This entry is about one T cell receptor (beta chain). Its antigen is unknown. This may arise from a read error, as a much more abundant clone is one base away. The data derive from a study of post-analysis software for immune sequencing data. The study, taken as a whole, reports: A few TRBV segments appeared more often in patients than in controls, and TRBV5-6, TRBV5-1 and TRBV20-1 were among these.

Prepared TCR beta cDNA libraries contained unique molecular identifiers. MiXCR, run by TCRdb on the PCR reads, gives a single entry per CDR3 protein. The sample carries a few hundred thousand distinct CDR3 sequences, just over 35% recorded once. Germline loops: CDR1 MGHRA, CDR2 YSYEKL. The CDR3 contains 16 residues. J was trimmed by 13 bases and V by 3 bases; bases with no gene match: 14. The TCR was taken from a girl between 10 and 17 years old with multiple sclerosis. What was sequenced was blood. The chain uses TRBV4-1 and TRBJ2-1; 11 bases agree with TRBD2. Here the CDR3 DNA reads TGCGCCAGCAGCCAGGAAGGGACTAGCGGTCAAGAGACCCAGTTCTTC. Its protein product is CASSQEGTSGQETQFF.